These T cell receptor beta chains were read from a single sample in a study of T cell responses to AZD1222 COVID-19 vaccine. The assay was immunoSEQ multiplex PCR, and TCRdb's table has in-frame clones only and misses some. The top ten clones hold about 3% of a sample with under 150,000 clones, 75% to 95% of them seen once. The sequencing used peripheral blood, collected on day 0 of AZD1222 vaccination. These TCRs come from an adult in good health. Both conserved end residues are part of each CDR3. Fields, in order: D gene, CDR3 length, J gene, clone size, V gene, CDR3 DNA, CDR3 protein. The D gene is left open where the match is weak. The size of a clone is reported for some rows only, either as once, few or many, or as a class for expanded clones.

TRBD1,14,TRBJ2-7,-,TRBV7-9,TGTGCCAGCAGCTCAGGACAGGGGGCCCACGAGCAGTACTTC,CASSSGQGAHEQYF
-,13,TRBJ1-5,-,TRBV7-8,TGTGCCAGCAGCTCCCTCAGGGATCAGCCCCAGCATTTT,CASSSLRDQPQHF
TRBD2,16,TRBJ2-3,-,TRBV27,TGTGCCAGCACCCTAGCGGGAGGGCGGTCGGGAGATACGCAGTATTTT,CASTLAGGRSGDTQYF
TRBD2,17,TRBJ2-2,-,TRBV5-1,TGCGCCAGCAGCCCCCTGGGGGCTAGCGGGATACCCGGGGAGCTGTTTTTT,CASSPLGASGIPGELFF
TRBD1,15,TRBJ1-2,-,TRBV18,TGTGCCAGCTCACATGGACAGGGGGCCACCTATGGCTACACCTTC,CASSHGQGATYGYTF
-,16,TRBJ2-7,-,TRBV7-9,TGTGCCAGCAGCCGGGGAGGTGGCGCAGGACCCTACGAGCAGTACTTC,CASSRGGGAGPYEQYF
-,18,TRBJ1-4,-,TRBV7-9,TGTGCCAGCAGCTTAGAGGATCGTAGTGGCATAAAAAATGAAAAACTGTTTTTT,CASSLEDRSGIKNEKLFF
-,15,TRBJ1-2,-,TRBV9,TGTGCCAGCAGCGTAGGTCAGGCCCCTTCAGGTGGCTACACCTTC,CASSVGQAPSGGYTF
-,13,TRBJ2-1,-,TRBV5-6,TGTGCCAGCAGGCGGACAGCTCACAATGAGCAGTTCTTC,CASRRTAHNEQFF
-,14,TRBJ2-5,-,TRBV3-1/TRBV3-2,TGTGCCACCGCGAATATAGGGGTTGGTGAGACCCAGTACTTC,CATANIGVGETQYF
TRBD2,16,TRBJ2-3,-,TRBV5-6,TGTGCCAGCAGCGGACTAAGAGCGGGGGGGCCAGATACGCAGTATTTT,CASSGLRAGGPDTQYF
-,15,TRBJ2-7,-,TRBV4-3,TGCGCCAGCAGCCAAGATCGGAGACAGTTCTACGAGCAGTACTTC,CASSQDRRQFYEQYF
TRBD1,16,TRBJ2-2,-,TRBV7-8,TGTGCCAGCAGCTTGGCCGGGACAGCGAACACCGGGGAGCTGTTTTTT,CASSLAGTANTGELFF
-,14,TRBJ2-1,once,TRBV30,TGTGCCTGGAGGGGCCAGGCGCCAAGCGATGAGCAGTTCTTC,CAWRGQAPSDEQFF
-,14,TRBJ2-3,once,TRBV7-9,TGTGCCAGCAGCCCTCCCGTCAAAGCAGATACGCAGTATTTT,CASSPPVKADTQYF
-,13,TRBJ2-5,-,TRBV19,TGTGCCAGTAGCCTGGACTCCCAAGAGACCCAGTACTTC,CASSLDSQETQYF
-,14,TRBJ2-7,-,TRBV19,TGTGCCAGTAGTATTGAATCCCGTCTGGGCGAGCAGTACTTC,CASSIESRLGEQYF
-,16,TRBJ2-7,-,TRBV9,TGTGCCAGCAGCGTAGGCTTGGGAGACGGAACCTACGAGCAGTACTTC,CASSVGLGDGTYEQYF
TRBD1,16,TRBJ1-3,-,TRBV19,TGTGCCAGTAGTATGTTCGGACAGGTCTCTGGAAACACCATATATTTT,CASSMFGQVSGNTIYF
-,15,TRBJ2-2,-,TRBV27,TGTGCCAGCAGCATTGGGGCCGGATACACCGGGGAGCTGTTTTTT,CASSIGAGYTGELFF
-,12,TRBJ1-1,-,TRBV19,TGTGCCAGTAGTCCGGAGGGGACTGAAGCTTTCTTT,CASSPEGTEAFF
-,15,TRBJ1-1,-,TRBV6-5,TGTGCCAGCAACGAACCCGGGGCGTCGAACACTGAAGCTTTCTTT,CASNEPGASNTEAFF
-,15,TRBJ1-2,-,TRBV6-5,TGTGCCAGCAGTTACTCTCAGGGCCCGGGAGGGGGCTACACCTTC,CASSYSQGPGGGYTF
TRBD1,17,TRBJ1-1,-,TRBV7-6,TGTGCCAGCAGCTTATTCGGACAGGGTGTTGCGAACACTGAAGCTTTCTTT,CASSLFGQGVANTEAFF
-,15,TRBJ2-1,-,TRBV11-3,TGTGCCAGCAGCTGGGGGGTCCAAGCGCGCAATGAGCAGTTCTTC,CASSWGVQARNEQFF
TRBD1,13,TRBJ1-1,once,TRBV6-4,TGTGCCAGCAGCTTTGGACAGGGTAAGGAAACTTTCTTT,CASSFGQGKETFF
-,12,TRBJ1-2,-,TRBV30,TGTGCCTGGAGCGCCGTTCCCTATGGCTACACCTTC,CAWSAVPYGYTF
-,17,TRBJ1-2,-,TRBV5-1,TGCGCCAGCAGCTTCGGCGGGGGGCGGAGGGACAACTATGGCTACACCTTC,CASSFGGGRRDNYGYTF
-,17,TRBJ2-6,-,TRBV14,TGTGCCAGCAGCCAAAACTTCAGGTTCTCTGGGGCCAACGTCCTGACTTTC,CASSQNFRFSGANVLTF
-,14,TRBJ1-1,-,TRBV10-3,TGTGCCATCGCTTTCGGTTCAGTTAACACTGAAGCTTTCTTT,CAIAFGSVNTEAFF
-,14,TRBJ1-1,-,TRBV4-1,TGCGCCAGCAGCCAAAGAGAAGGGGGCACTGAAGCTTTCTTT,CASSQREGGTEAFF